This note documents a single T cell receptor beta chain sequence. The antigen remains unidentified. CDR1 MNHNS and CDR2 SASEGT come from the germline V gene. Trimming pared 2 bases from V and 8 bases from J, leaving 15 bases between. The CDR3 totals 14 residues. The sample originates from a study of cytomegalovirus exposure and HLA in healthy donors. Findings and limits, study-wide: HLA restriction was apparent for most CMV-associated TCR beta chains in a later analysis. HLA alleles showed associations with 15,000 to 20,000 TCR beta sequences in a later analysis, at a 0.05 false discovery rate.

PCR amplification relied on 60 Vbeta primers (plus 13 Jbeta primers). The method was immunoSEQ multiplex PCR; TCRdb's version includes in-frame clones alone and lacks a portion of them. The profile shows a few hundred thousand clones, 70% to 90% of them singletons. The sequence was obtained from a woman younger than 30 in good health and CMV-seronegative. The chain has TRBV6-1 and TRBJ1-2; a possible D gene is TRBD1 (5 bases). Sequenced material: PBMCs. In nucleotides, the CDR3 is TGTGCCAGCAGTGAAATCGGGGGAGGCTTCGGCTACACCTTC. Translating gives CASSEIGGGFGYTF.